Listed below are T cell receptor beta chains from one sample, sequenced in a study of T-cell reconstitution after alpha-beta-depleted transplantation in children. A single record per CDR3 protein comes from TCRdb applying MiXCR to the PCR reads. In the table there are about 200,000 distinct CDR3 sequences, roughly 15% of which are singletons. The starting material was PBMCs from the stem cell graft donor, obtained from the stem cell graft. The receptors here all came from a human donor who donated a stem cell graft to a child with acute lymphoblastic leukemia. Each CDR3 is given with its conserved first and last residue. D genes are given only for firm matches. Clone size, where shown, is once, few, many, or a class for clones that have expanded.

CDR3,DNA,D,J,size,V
CASSLYPSGRTGDYNEQFF,TGTGCCAGCAGCCTATACCCTAGCGGGAGGACCGGGGACTACAATGAGCAGTTCTTC,TRBD2,TRBJ2-1,-,TRBV27
CASSLEVFSYEQYF,TGTGCCAGCAGCTTGGAAGTCTTCTCCTACGAGCAGTACTTC,-,TRBJ2-7,-,TRBV5-4
CASSLGRISYEQYF,TGTGCCAGCAGCTTGGGCAGGATCTCCTACGAGCAGTACTTC,-,TRBJ2-7,many,TRBV5-5
CVSSDSNQPQHF,TGTGTCAGCTCGGACAGCAATCAGCCCCAGCATTTT,-,TRBJ1-5,-,TRBV18
CASSPDWSYEQYF,TGCGCCAGCAGCCCGGATTGGAGCTACGAGCAGTACTTC,-,TRBJ2-7,-,TRBV5-1
CAWSEGRPFHEQFF,TGTGCCTGGTCCGAGGGACGCCCTTTCCATGAGCAGTTCTTC,-,TRBJ2-1,many,TRBV30
CASSQDGNTGELFF,TGTGCCAGCAGCCAGGACGGGAACACCGGGGAGCTGTTTTTT,-,TRBJ2-2,many,TRBV7-9
CASRLTSGTGEQYF,TGTGCCAGCAGGCTGACTAGCGGAACGGGAGAGCAGTACTTC,TRBD2,TRBJ2-7,many,TRBV12-3/TRBV12-4
CASSLRQVGTRYEQYF,TGTGCCAGCAGTTTAAGGCAGGTTGGGACTCGCTACGAGCAGTACTTC,-,TRBJ2-7,many,TRBV12-3/TRBV12-4
CASSFDRNEQFF,TGTGCCAGCAGCTTCGACAGAAATGAGCAGTTCTTC,-,TRBJ2-1,many,TRBV7-9
CSARDKGRFSEAFF,TGCAGTGCTAGAGATAAAGGCAGGTTCTCTGAAGCTTTCTTT,-,TRBJ1-1,many,TRBV20-1
CASSPDRQGIRNTIYF,TGTGCCAGCAGCCCCGACCGACAGGGGATTAGAAACACCATATATTTT,TRBD1,TRBJ1-3,-,TRBV4-2
CARSLVQGNEQFF,TGTGCCAGAAGCTTGGTGCAGGGGAATGAGCAGTTCTTC,-,TRBJ2-1,-,TRBV5-3
CASSLGSPNQPQHF,TGTGCCAGCAGTTTGGGCAGCCCCAATCAGCCCCAGCATTTT,-,TRBJ1-5,few,TRBV12-3/TRBV12-4
CASSQGVNTEAFF,TGCGCCAGCAGCCAGGGCGTGAACACTGAAGCTTTCTTT,-,TRBJ1-1,many,TRBV5-1
CASSGTAQETQYF,TGTGCCAGCAGCGGGACAGCACAAGAGACCCAGTACTTC,-,TRBJ2-5,many,TRBV9
CASSLAPRSSYEQYF,TGTGCCAGCAGCTTAGCCCCGCGGTCTTCCTACGAGCAGTACTTC,-,TRBJ2-7,many,TRBV7-2
CASSWGQGTGELFF,TGCGCCAGCAGCTGGGGACAGGGCACCGGGGAGCTGTTTTTT,TRBD1,TRBJ2-2,many,TRBV5-1
CSVRTGAGGYTF,TGCAGCGTTAGGACAGGGGCGGGTGGCTACACCTTC,TRBD1,TRBJ1-2,many,TRBV29-1
CATRGTANTGELFF,TGTGCCACCAGGGGGACAGCCAACACCGGGGAGCTGTTTTTT,TRBD1,TRBJ2-2,many,TRBV24-1
CASRTGAGGTEAFF,TGCGCCAGCAGGACAGGGGCTGGGGGCACTGAAGCTTTCTTT,TRBD1,TRBJ1-1,many,TRBV5-1
CASSSIGQPLEGYTF,TGCGCCAGCAGCTCGATCGGGCAACCGTTGGAGGGCTACACCTTC,-,TRBJ1-2,-,TRBV5-1
CASSLYQKDEQYF,TGTGCCAGCAGCTTGTACCAGAAGGACGAGCAGTACTTC,-,TRBJ2-7,many,TRBV7-9
CASSLGLDNEQFF,TGTGCCAGCAGCTTAGGACTAGACAATGAGCAGTTCTTC,-,TRBJ2-1,many,TRBV11-3
CASSLGLQAEAFF,TGCGCCAGCAGCTTGGGATTACAGGCTGAAGCTTTCTTT,-,TRBJ1-1,few,TRBV5-1
CASSYFMGGEAYNEQFF,TGTGCCAGCAGTTACTTCATGGGCGGAGAAGCCTACAATGAGCAGTTCTTC,-,TRBJ2-1,many,TRBV6-5
CASSLRGDIQYF,TGCGCCAGCAGCTTACGGGGGGACATTCAGTACTTC,TRBD2,TRBJ2-4,many,TRBV5-1
CASSLIPTGRLPTISGYTF,TGTGCCAGCAGCTTAATACCTACGGGACGTCTCCCTACTATCTCTGGCTACACCTTC,-,TRBJ1-2,-,TRBV7-7
CASSLRGFDTEAFF,TGCGCCAGCAGCTTGCGAGGGTTCGACACTGAAGCTTTCTTT,-,TRBJ1-1,-,TRBV5-1
CASSLVTVQETQYF,TGTGCCAGCAGCTTGGTGACCGTCCAAGAGACCCAGTACTTC,-,TRBJ2-5,-,TRBV5-6
CSARDDRPSTDTQYF,TGCAGTGCTAGAGATGACAGACCTAGCACAGATACGCAGTATTTT,-,TRBJ2-3,many,TRBV20-1
CASSLDHQETQYF,TGCGCCAGCAGCTTGGATCACCAAGAGACCCAGTACTTC,-,TRBJ2-5,-,TRBV5-1